One sample yielded the 23 T cell receptor beta chains listed below, sequenced in a study of blood T cell repertoires in COVID-19 (dated by TCRdb to the early 2020s). Libraries were built with the immunoSEQ multiplex PCR assay. The immuneACCESS repertoire file appears here via TCRdb, limited to in-frame rearrangements. These files lack a portion of the clones; in checked studies, under half of the deficit traces to unresolved V genes, and the cause of the others is not known. This sample lists roughly 200,000 clones; around nine tenths were detected once. The top ten clonotypes cover 5.5% to 7.5% of the sample. Sequencing was done on a sample of peripheral blood. The receptors shown here come from a man aged 60 to 75 who had recovered from COVID-19.

The rearrangement uses TRBV5-8 and TRBJ1-1, with D uncertain. CDR1 is SGHTS and CDR2 is YDEGEE in the germline V gene. The germline V and J ends were trimmed by 3 bases and 1 base, with 7 bases remaining between them. The CDR3 runs 13 residues. This chain's CDR3 is CASSSSRNTEAFF. The CDR3 DNA reads as TGTGCCAGCAGCTCAAGCCGGAACACTGAAGCTTTCTTT.

The V gene is TRBV3-1 (or the pseudogene TRBV3-2), the J gene TRBJ2-3; TRBD2 matches 11 bases. CDR1 is LGHDT, CDR2 YNNKEL, per germline (reference sequence). This CDR3 region has 20 residues. The ends lost 1 base at V and 4 bases at J; junction bases unmatched: 16. The CDR3 DNA reads as TGTGCCAGCAGCCAAGCCGGGACTAGCGGAATCGGCAAGGGGGCAGATACGCAGTATTTT. This encodes CASSQAGTSGIGKGADTQYF.

The J gene is TRBJ1-1, the V gene TRBV15; D is ambiguous. Germline V gene data show CDR1 as LNHNV and CDR2 as YYDKDF (reference sequence). Trimming shortened V by 3 bases and J by 5 bases, and 10 bases separated the two germline ends. The CDR3 spans 13 residues. CDR3 region: CATSRAGGTEAFF. The CDR3 region has the DNA TGTGCCACCAGCAGGGCGGGAGGAACTGAAGCTTTCTTT.

The rearrangement links TRBV14 to TRBJ1-3; D not certain. Germline CDR1 SGHDN, CDR2 FVKESK. This CDR3 has 15 residues. The germline V and J ends were trimmed by 0 bases and 4 bases, with 10 bases remaining between them. CDR3 DNA sequence: TGTGCCAGCAGCCAAGATTTTGGAGGCGGAAACACCATATATTTT. Translated: CASSQDFGGGNTIYF.

This clone came up once. As DNA, the CDR3 is TGCGCCAGCACCAAGGGGGATCGTGCTAACTATGGCTACACCTTC. This sequence encodes CASTKGDRANYGYTF. This chain joins TRBV4-1 and TRBJ1-2; D is possibly TRBD1 (6 bases). The V gene lost 7 bases and the J gene lost 0 bases, with 15 bases spanning the gap. The CDR3 spans 15 residues. CDR1 and CDR2 (germline): MGHRA, YSYEKL.

A word on this clone: Other DNA sequences from this sample encode an identical CDR3 as well. V and J are TRBV30 and TRBJ1-4; 8 bases fit TRBD1. The V and J ends lost 1 base and 3 bases, in that order; junction bases with no gene match: 4. Germline lookup yields CDR1 GTSNPN and CDR2 SVGIG (reference sequence). The CDR3 loop spans 15 amino acids. The CDR3 loop is CAWSAQGAANEKLFF. The CDR3 bases are TGTGCCTGGAGTGCCCAGGGGGCGGCTAATGAAAAACTGTTTTTT.

This chain links TRBV5-6 with TRBJ2-1, with D possibly matching TRBD1 (5 bases). Trimming took off 4 bases at V and 8 bases at J, with 13 bases between the two ends. Germline V CDR1 and CDR2: SGHDT, YYEEEE. The CDR3 extends over 13 amino acids. DNA for the CDR3: TGTGCCAGCAGCCCTGGGGCCCGGGATGAGCAGTTCTTC. The encoded protein is CASSPGARDEQFF.

The chain couples TRBV5-1 to TRBJ2-7; D may be TRBD1 (5 bases). The V gene lost 2 bases and the J gene lost 3 bases, with 15 bases spanning the gap. Germline-derived CDR1 and CDR2 are SGHRS and YFSETQ. The CDR3 totals 15 residues. In nucleotides, the CDR3 is TGCGCCAGCAGCTTTAACCAGGGCGCTGTCTACGAGCAGTACTTC. This sequence encodes CASSFNQGAVYEQYF.

The genes are TRBV12-3 or TRBV12-4 and TRBJ1-1; D remains ambiguous. CDR3 length: 13 amino acids. Trimming removed 5 bases at V and 3 bases at J, with 10 bases between. The CDR3, as DNA: TGTGCCAGCAGTCTCACACGGGACACTGAAGCTTTCTTT. It encodes CASSLTRDTEAFF.

The rearrangement links TRBV7-9 to TRBJ2-5; TRBD2 aligns across 9 bases. The V gene end was trimmed by 1 base and the J gene end by 5 bases; junction bases not matched to a gene: 8. This CDR3 spans 16 amino acids. Germline CDR1 and CDR2: SEHNR and FQNEAQ (reference sequence). The CDR3 DNA is TGTGCCAGCAGCTTAGGGCGGCGGGAGGGCCTCGAGACCCAGTACTTC. Its protein product is CASSLGRREGLETQYF.

The chain combines TRBV19 with TRBJ1-4; 9 bases line up with TRBD1. This CDR3 spans 19 amino acids. Trimming removed 5 bases from V and 8 bases from J; junction bases left unmatched: 21. CDR1 and CDR2 (germline): LNHDA, SQIVND (reference sequence). Written as DNA, the CDR3 is TGTGCCAGTAGTCTCGGGACAGGGCGTCTTCAACACGCAACGGAAAAACTGTTTTTT. Its protein product is CASSLGTGRLQHATEKLFF.

The gene calls are TRBV6-2 or TRBV6-3 and TRBJ1-2, with D maybe TRBD1 (6 bases). Germline V gene sequence: CDR1 MNHEY, CDR2 SVGEGT. This CDR3 is 11 amino acids long. The V gene lost 5 bases and the J gene lost 6 bases, with 7 bases spanning the gap. The CDR3 region is CASSRQDGYTF. CDR3 in DNA: TGTGCCAGCAGTCGACAGGATGGCTACACCTTC.

The chain has TRBV5-1 and TRBJ2-2; possible D gene TRBD1, 5 bases. CDR3 length: 16 residues. Trimming removed 4 bases from V and 4 bases from J, with 17 bases in between. Germline V gene sequence: CDR1 SGHRS, CDR2 YFSETQ. CDR3 nucleotide sequence: TGCGCCAGCAGCCAGGGCCTCGGGCCGCTCACCGGGGAGCTGTTTTTT. Translating it yields CASSQGLGPLTGELFF.

The chain carries TRBV28 and TRBJ1-4; D is uncertain. This CDR3 comprises 15 residues. Trimming removed 6 bases at V and 7 bases at J, with 18 bases between. The germline V gene has CDR1 MDHEN and CDR2 SYDVKM. The CDR3 loop reads CASRRGPAITEKLFF. CDR3 bases: TGTGCCAGCAGACGCGGCCCGGCGATTACTGAAAAACTGTTTTTT.

J is TRBJ2-7 and V is TRBV7-3; tentatively, D is TRBD1 (5 bases). Germline-derived CDR1 and CDR2 are SGHTA and FQGTGA. CDR3 size: 15 residues. The V end was cut by 5 bases, the J end by 1 base, with 15 bases between. The CDR3 spells CASSAQGDGSYEQYF. In nucleotides, the CDR3 is TGTGCCAGCAGCGCTCAGGGTGACGGGTCCTACGAGCAGTACTTC.

Concerning this clone itself: Germline is not matched at one junction end, which may reflect a read error. V and J are TRBV29-1 and TRBJ2-1; D not certain. The CDR3 runs 13 residues. The germline CDR1 and CDR2 sequences are SQVTM and ANQGSEA. Here the CDR3 reads CSVEVGAYTEQFF. CDR3 nucleotides: TGCAGCGTTGAAGTGGGCGCCTACACTGAGCAGTTCTTC.

This clone was observed a few times. The same CDR3 can be traced to other DNA sequences in this sample. The chain is built from TRBV5-1 and TRBJ2-5; possibly TRBD1 for D (6 bases). The ends were cut back, 0 bases at V and 2 bases at J, with 8 bases in the middle. CDR1 SGHRS and CDR2 YFSETQ come from the germline V gene. This CDR3 spans 14 amino acids. The CDR3 here is CASSLGQGQETQYF. In nucleotides, the CDR3 is TGCGCCAGCAGCTTGGGGCAGGGGCAAGAGACCCAGTACTTC. Complete variable domain (other parts from reference TRBV5-1 and TRBJ2-5): KAGVTQTPRYLIKTRGQQVTLSCSPISGHRSVSWYQQTPGQGLQFLFEYFSETQRNKGNFPGRFSGRQFSNSRSEMNVSTLELGDSALYLCASSLGQGQETQYFGPGTRLLVL.

The chain employs TRBV11-3 and TRBJ2-5; D is undetermined. In germline, CDR1 is SGHNT, CDR2 YENEEA. V was cut by 0 bases and J by 5 bases, with 7 bases left in between. The length of the CDR3 is 13 residues. The CDR3 nucleotides read TGTGCCAGCAGCTTAGAGGCCCAGGAGACCCAGTACTTC. Amino acids: CASSLEAQETQYF.

V and J are TRBV27 and TRBJ1-6, with 7 bases matching TRBD1. J lost 11 bases, V lost 4 bases, and 14 bases had no gene match. This CDR3 is 16 amino acids long. Germline CDR1 is MNHEY and CDR2 is SMNVEV (reference sequence). The CDR3 loop reads CASSYQGGALETPLHF. The CDR3 DNA is TGTGCCAGCAGTTACCAAGGGGGCGCCCTAGAGACACCCCTCCACTTT.

This clone came up once. The V gene is TRBV7-3, the J gene TRBJ1-6; D unresolved. The V and J ends lost 4 bases and 3 bases respectively, with 4 bases between them. CDR3 length: 13 residues. CDR1 is SGHTA and CDR2 is FQGTGA in the germline V gene. The CDR3 reads CASSSVYNSPLHF. The CDR3 nucleotides are TGTGCCAGCAGCTCCGTCTATAATTCACCCCTCCACTTT.

The V gene is TRBV3-1 (or the pseudogene TRBV3-2), the J gene TRBJ2-5, with D perhaps matching TRBD2 (5 bases). The germline CDR1 and CDR2 sequences are LGHDT and YNNKEL (reference sequence). Trimming shortened V by 5 bases and J by 2 bases, and 9 bases separated the two germline ends. The length of the CDR3 is 13 residues. The CDR3 coding sequence is TGTGCCAGCAGCGGTACTAGACAAGAGACCCAGTACTTC. Translation: CASSGTRQETQYF.

V and J are TRBV5-1 and TRBJ2-1; D is perhaps TRBD2 (5 bases). Germline CDR1 and CDR2: SGHRS and YFSETQ. There are 12 residues in the CDR3. Trimming left V 7 bases short and J 6 bases short, with 11 bases between. CDR3 in amino acids: CASALEGNEQFF. The CDR3 region has the DNA TGCGCCAGCGCCCTTGAGGGCAATGAGCAGTTCTTC.

The chain uses TRBV5-1 and TRBJ2-2; maybe TRBD1 (5 bases). V was cut by 4 bases and J by 1 base, with 11 bases left in between. There are 15 residues in the CDR3. Germline assignment: CDR1 SGHRS and CDR2 YFSETQ. The CDR3 DNA reads TGCGCCAGCAGCCCTCCCCAGGGGAACACCGGGGAGCTGTTTTTT. Its protein product is CASSPPQGNTGELFF.